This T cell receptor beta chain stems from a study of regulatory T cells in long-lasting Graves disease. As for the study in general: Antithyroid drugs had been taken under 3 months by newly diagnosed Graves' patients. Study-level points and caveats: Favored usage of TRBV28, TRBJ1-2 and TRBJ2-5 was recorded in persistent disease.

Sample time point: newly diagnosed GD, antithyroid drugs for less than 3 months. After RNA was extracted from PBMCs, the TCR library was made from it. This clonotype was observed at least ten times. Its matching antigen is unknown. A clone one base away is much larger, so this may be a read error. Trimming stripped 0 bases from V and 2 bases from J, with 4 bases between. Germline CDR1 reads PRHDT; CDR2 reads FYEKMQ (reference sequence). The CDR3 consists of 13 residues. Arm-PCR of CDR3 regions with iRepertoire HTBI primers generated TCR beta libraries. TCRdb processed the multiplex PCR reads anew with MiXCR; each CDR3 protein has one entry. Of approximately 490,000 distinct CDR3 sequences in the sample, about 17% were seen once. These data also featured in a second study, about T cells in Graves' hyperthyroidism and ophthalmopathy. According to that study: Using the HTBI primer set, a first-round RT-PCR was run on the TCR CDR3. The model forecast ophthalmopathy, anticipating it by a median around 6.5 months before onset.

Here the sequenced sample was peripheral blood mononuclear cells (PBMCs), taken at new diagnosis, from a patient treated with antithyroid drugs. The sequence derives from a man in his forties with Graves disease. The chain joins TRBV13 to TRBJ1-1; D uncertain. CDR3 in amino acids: CASSLGDNTEAFF. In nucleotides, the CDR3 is TGTGCCAGCAGCTTAGGGGACAACACTGAAGCTTTCTTT.